A selection of T cell receptor beta chains follows, all from one sample in a study of cytomegalovirus exposure and HLA in healthy donors. Data came from immunoSEQ multiplex PCR; TCRdb stores just in-frame clones and leaves some out. The sample includes over 75,000 clones, about 79% of them seen just once. The sequencing input was PBMCs. The source is a female donor in good health and CMV-seronegative. Each CDR3 is given with its conserved first and last residue. The D gene is left open where the match is weak. Rows may omit the clone size; those that give it use once, few, many or a size class.

len	v_gene	abundance	j_gene	d_gene	CDR3nt	CDR3aa
12	TRBV28	-	TRBJ1-1	-	TGTGCCAGCAGTTTGTGGCCCACTGAAGCTTTCTTT	CASSLWPTEAFF
16	TRBV29-1	-	TRBJ1-1	TRBD1	TGCAGCGCCCAATCGCAATACGGGACAGGGCTCACTGAAGCTTTCTTT	CSAQSQYGTGLTEAFF
15	TRBV4-1	-	TRBJ2-7	TRBD1	TGCGCCAGCAGCTCGAGACAGGGGAGCTCCTACGAGCAGTACTTC	CASSSRQGSSYEQYF
19	TRBV28	-	TRBJ1-2	-	TGTGCCAGCAGCTTAATACTCTCTCTTACGAACAGGTCTCAAATTAGCTACACCTTC	CASSLILSLTNRSQISYTF
16	TRBV9	-	TRBJ2-3	TRBD2	TGTGCCAGCAGCGGTGGACTAGCGGGGGGGCCAGATACGCAGTATTTT	CASSGGLAGGPDTQYF
16	TRBV4-2	once	TRBJ2-1	TRBD2	TGTGCCAGCAGCCAAGATCCCGCGGGGGCCTACAATGAGCAGTTCTTC	CASSQDPAGAYNEQFF
15	TRBV9	-	TRBJ1-1	TRBD1	TGTGCCAGCAGCGTAGTAGGGACAGGGGCGGGTGAAGCTTTCTTT	CASSVVGTGAGEAFF
11	TRBV30	-	TRBJ1-1	-	TGTGCCTGGAGCAGGGTTACTGAAGCTTTCTTT	CAWSRVTEAFF
11	TRBV11-3	-	TRBJ2-5	-	TGTGCCAGCAGCTTTAACCCGCGGGAGTACTTC	CASSFNPREYF
16	TRBV29-1	-	TRBJ2-3	TRBD1	TGCAGCGTTAAACAGGGGTTAGTGGGTCAGTCAGATACGCAGTATTTT	CSVKQGLVGQSDTQYF
17	TRBV7-8	-	TRBJ1-2	-	TGTGCCAGCAGCATTGACTTTATTGGCAGGGGAAACTATGGCTACACCTTC	CASSIDFIGRGNYGYTF
16	TRBV9	-	TRBJ2-2	TRBD2	TGTGCCAGCAGCGGGCCCAGCGGGGGGTTCACCGGGGAGCTGTTTTTT	CASSGPSGGFTGELFF
15	TRBV5-1	-	TRBJ2-5	TRBD1	TGCGCCAGCAGCTTGGATGGGACAGGGCAAGAGACCCAGTACTTC	CASSLDGTGQETQYF
10	TRBV2	-	TRBJ2-7	-	TGTGCCAGCAACACCAACCGTTGGTACTTC	CASNTNRWYF
14	TRBV28	-	TRBJ1-5	TRBD1	TGTGCCAGCAGTTCTGGACAGGGTGATCAGCCCCAGCATTTT	CASSSGQGDQPQHF